Ten or more counts support the clone carrying this TCR beta chain. The data stem from a study of regulatory T cells in long-lasting Graves disease. Time point reported: persistent/refractory GD, antithyroid drugs over 5 years with positive TRAb. The TCR library was made from RNA extracted from PBMCs. TCR beta libraries were built with iRepertoire HTBI primers and Arm-PCR of CDR3 regions. MiXCR, applied by TCRdb to the multiplex PCR reads, yields one record per CDR3 protein. The table shows roughly 400,000 distinct CDR3 sequences, with around a fifth occurring only once. The CDR3 length is 14 residues. V lost 2 bases to trimming and J lost 0 bases, with 7 bases between them. Germline V gene sequence: CDR1 MDHEN, CDR2 SYDVKM.

The V call is TRBV28, the J call TRBJ1-1; no reliable D call. This specimen was peripheral blood mononuclear cells (PBMCs), taken when the disease was refractory, from a patient treated with antithyroid drugs. The receptor comes from a female donor with Graves disease. In nucleotides, the CDR3 is TGTGCCAGCAGTTTAGGCGACATGAACACTGAAGCTTTCTTT. Its translation is CASSLGDMNTEAFF.